Below are 14 T cell receptor beta chains sequenced from a single sample in a study of blood T cell repertoires in COVID-19. Clones were read by immunoSEQ multiplex PCR, and TCRdb kept only the in-frame ones, dropping some. There are about 68,000 clones in the sample; around nine tenths occur only once, and about 3.5% lies in the top ten. The sample was peripheral blood. The receptor source for this set is a woman aged 45-60 years with COVID-19, enrolled during active disease.

This chain uses TRBV27 with TRBJ2-7; the D gene is possibly TRBD1 (6 bases). The CDR3 contains 13 residues. Germline assignment: CDR1 MNHEY and CDR2 SMNVEV (reference sequence). V was shortened by 3 bases and J by 7 bases, with 13 bases between the two germline ends. As DNA, the CDR3 is TGTGCCAGCAGTTTCTCAGGGGAAAGGGAGCAGTACTTC. Amino acid sequence: CASSFSGEREQYF.

This sequence joins TRBV30 and TRBJ1-5; 10 bases agree with TRBD1. Germline CDR1 and CDR2: GTSNPN and SVGIG (reference sequence). V shed 8 bases and J 6 bases; nucleotides not matched to a gene: 13. The CDR3 contains 15 residues. CDR3 DNA: TGTGCCCTTGGCGCCGGGACAGGGGTGACTCAGCCCCAGCATTTT. Protein sequence: CALGAGTGVTQPQHF.

J is TRBJ1-6 and V is TRBV19; D unresolved. CDR1 is LNHDA, CDR2 SQIVND, per germline (reference sequence). V lost 3 bases and J lost 3, with 9 bases in between. The CDR3 length is 15 residues. In DNA form, the CDR3 reads TGTGCCAGTAGTATTGGAGAGAACTATAATTCACCCCTCCACTTT. Residues: CASSIGENYNSPLHF.

The genes are TRBV18 and TRBJ1-6, with 11 bases that match TRBD1. The J segment lost 8 bases and the V segment lost 4 bases, leaving 7 bases of the junction unmatched. From germline, CDR1 is KGHSH and CDR2 LQKENI. There are 16 residues in the CDR3. The CDR3 region has the DNA TGTGCCAGCTCACTTCTGGAGGGACAGGGGGATTCACCCCTCCACTTT. As protein: CASSLLEGQGDSPLHF.

This rearrangement joins TRBV29-1 to TRBJ2-3, with D possibly being TRBD2 (6 bases). The CDR3 is 13 residues long. Trimming pared 8 bases from V and 3 bases from J, leaving 15 bases between. Germline V gives CDR1 SQVTM, CDR2 ANQGSEA. The CDR3 DNA reads TGCAGCCTAGTCCGGGACTCTACAGATACGCAGTATTTT. Translated: CSLVRDSTDTQYF.

The chain uses TRBV7-2 and TRBJ2-7; D is ambiguous. The CDR3 spans 16 residues. Germline V CDR1 and CDR2: SGHTA, FQGNSA. V was clipped by 5 bases and J by 3 bases, with 20 bases between them. The CDR3 spells CASSRTPGNRIYEQYF. The CDR3 DNA follows: TGTGCCAGCAGCCGTACCCCAGGTAACCGGATCTACGAGCAGTACTTC.

J is TRBJ2-3 and V is TRBV5-1; D perhaps matches TRBD2 (6 bases). V was clipped by 0 bases and J by 6 bases, with 23 bases between them. CDR1 SGHRS and CDR2 YFSETQ come from the germline V gene. The CDR3 spans 18 residues. CDR3 sequence: CASSLGLGRPKKEDTQYF. For the CDR3, the DNA is TGCGCCAGCAGCTTGGGATTAGGGAGGCCTAAAAAGGAGGATACGCAGTATTTT.

This clone was observed at least ten times. The rearrangement uses TRBV6-7 and TRBJ2-7; perhaps TRBD1 as D (6 bases). TRBV6-7 falls under the ORF class, with uncertain function. V was shortened by 11 bases and J by 0 bases, with 17 bases between the two germline ends. The CDR3 has 14 residues. The CDR3 DNA follows: TGTGCCGGAAAAACAGGGCCCCCCTCCTACGAGCAGTACTTC. The encoded protein is CAGKTGPPSYEQYF.

Only one count was recorded for this clone. J is TRBJ1-6 and V is TRBV30; TRBD1 agrees at 11 bases. This CDR3 has 13 residues. Germline assignment: CDR1 GTSNPN and CDR2 SVGIG (reference sequence). V shed 5 bases, J shed 6 bases, and the junction held 0 bases outside the gene matches. The CDR3 sequence is CAWGTGGNSPLHF. CDR3 DNA: TGTGCCTGGGGGACAGGGGGTAATTCACCCCTCCACTTT. The variable domain in full, completed from reference TRBV30 and TRBJ1-6, reads SQTIHQWPATLVQPVGSPLSLECTVEGTSNPNLYWYRQAAGRGLQLLFYSVGIGQISSEVPQNLSASRPQDRQFILSSKKLLLSDSGFYLCAWGTGGNSPLHFGNGTRLTVT.

This chain uses TRBV7-3 with TRBJ2-1, with 11 nucleotides matching TRBD2. CDR1 and CDR2 (germline): SGHTA, FQGTGA. The CDR3 consists of 17 residues. V shed 2 bases and J 1 base; nucleotides not matched to a gene: 4. The CDR3 nucleotides read TGTGCCAGCAGCTTACTAGCGGGAGGACCTTCCTACAATGAGCAGTTCTTC. Translating gives CASSLLAGGPSYNEQFF. The full variable domain, rest sourced from reference TRBV7-3 and TRBJ2-1, is GAGVSQTPSNKVTEKGKYVELRCDPISGHTALYWYRQSLGQGPEFLIYFQGTGAADDSGLPNDRFFAVRPEGSVSTLKIQRTERGDSAVYLCASSLLAGGPSYNEQFFGPGTRLTVL.

This clone came up once. This sequence joins TRBV24-1 and TRBJ2-3; tentative D call: TRBD1 (5 bases). There are 18 residues in the CDR3. The germline V gene encodes CDR1 KGHDR and CDR2 SFDVKD. V was shortened by 1 base and J by 2 bases, with 18 bases between the two germline ends. The CDR3 protein is CATSDFVFLQGPTDTQYF. CDR3 in DNA: TGTGCCACCAGTGATTTCGTTTTTTTGCAGGGTCCCACAGATACGCAGTATTTT.

The V call is TRBV5-4, the J call TRBJ2-7; the match to TRBD2 covers 7 bases. Germline V gene sequence: CDR1 SGHNT, CDR2 YYREEE (reference sequence). This CDR3 is 12 amino acids long. V dropped 4 bases and J dropped 3; count of bases not matched to a gene: 1. CDR3 coding DNA: TGTGCCAGCAGCCGGACTAGCTACGAGCAGTACTTC. Protein: CASSRTSYEQYF.

The chain is built from TRBV30 and TRBJ2-7; 11 nucleotides agree with TRBD2. With 3 bases clipped from V and 3 bases from J, the junction kept 4 bases outside the gene matches. The CDR3 totals 14 residues. Germline-derived CDR1 and CDR2 are GTSNPN and SVGIG (reference sequence). CDR3 loop: CAWSGTSGFYEQYF. The CDR3, as DNA: TGTGCCTGGAGCGGGACTAGCGGATTCTACGAGCAGTACTTC.

This clone was seen once. The genes are TRBV7-8 and TRBJ1-1, with 9 bases that match TRBD1. With V trimmed by 5 bases and J by 6 bases, 4 bases remained unmatched. The CDR3 is 13 amino acids. Germline-derived CDR1 and CDR2 are SGHVS and FQNEAQ. CDR3 loop: CASSARQGAEAFF. CDR3 bases: TGTGCCAGCAGCGCTAGACAGGGGGCTGAAGCTTTCTTT.